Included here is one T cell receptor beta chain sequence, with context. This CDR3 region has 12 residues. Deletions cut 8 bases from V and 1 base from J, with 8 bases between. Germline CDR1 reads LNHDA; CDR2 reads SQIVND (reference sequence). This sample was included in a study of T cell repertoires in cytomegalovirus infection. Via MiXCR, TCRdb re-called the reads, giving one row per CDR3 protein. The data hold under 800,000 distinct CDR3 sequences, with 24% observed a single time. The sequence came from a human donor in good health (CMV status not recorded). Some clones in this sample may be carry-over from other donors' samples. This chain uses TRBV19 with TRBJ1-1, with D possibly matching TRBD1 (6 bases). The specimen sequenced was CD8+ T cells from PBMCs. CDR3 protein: CASWTANTEAFF. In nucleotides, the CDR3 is TGTGCCAGTTGGACAGCGAACACTGAAGCTTTCTTT.